The clone carrying this T cell receptor beta chain was found a few times. Its specificity is not known. The CDR3 goes on 3 residues after the read ends, and that part is filled in from the germline J gene. These data belong to a study of T cell clonality in common variable immunodeficiency. Findings of the study overall: CVID subjects showed higher TCRbeta clonality than healthy controls.

This table comes from immunoSEQ multiplex PCR, and its TCRdb copy is limited to in-frame clones, with some not included. The sample has approximately 57,000 clones, none seen only once; the top ten hold over 0.8%. In germline, CDR1 is KGHSH, CDR2 LQKENI. The CDR3 has 14 residues. The material sequenced was peripheral blood mononuclear cells. The receptor was derived from a person aged 18 to 70 in good health. This chain uses TRBV18 with TRBJ2-4; possibly TRBD2 for D (6 bases). CDR3 bases read: TGTGCCAGCCTCGGGGACTCGCAGGGCTATGGT. Translation gives CASLGDSQGYG. The full CDR3 protein reads CASLGDSQGYGQYF.